The clone carrying this T cell receptor beta chain has a handful of counts. V was trimmed by 7 bases and J by 1 base, leaving 10 bases between them. From germline, CDR1 is SQVTM and CDR2 ANQGSEA. CDR3 size: 12 residues. Stated time point: blood at routine non-recurrence follow-up after resection. This entry comes from a study of spatial heterogeneity in lung cancer. TCRdb re-derived calls from the 5' RACE reads in MiXCR, one entry per CDR3 protein. Seen here are around 45,000 distinct CDR3 sequences, approximately 22% observed once, and the top ten hold less than 9.5%. This TCR was sampled from a female donor with early-stage non-small cell lung cancer. The chain is built from TRBV29-1 and TRBJ1-1, with a weak D call TRBD1 (5 bases). The starting material was PBMCs, obtained at follow-up. The CDR3: CSAGTGNTEAFF. The CDR3 DNA is TGCAGCGCCGGGACGGGGAACACTGAAGCTTTCTTT.